The entry below gives a single T cell receptor beta chain sequence along with its context. Its antigen is not known. CDR3 length: 13 residues. Looked up from germline, CDR1 is SGHTA and CDR2 is FQGTGA. V lost 0 bases and J 7 bases, leaving 4 bases between the germline ends. Generated by immunoSEQ multiplex PCR, the TCRdb table keeps only in-frame clones and is missing some. The profile covers approximately 120,000 clones, with roughly 90% appearing a single time and roughly 4.7% taken by the ten largest. The entry originates in a study of T cell responses to AZD1222 COVID-19 vaccine. The study, taken as a whole, reports: A mostly white British donor set with more females was recruited, and clonal diversity was possibly underestimated. The repertoires were collected only after the peak T cell response. Spike was spanned by vaccine-associated CD4 TCRs, which were dominant at 160-218 and 743-854.

This chain connects TRBV7-3 to TRBJ1-6; D gene uncertain. The sequence derives from an adult in good health. The source was peripheral blood, collected on day 0 of AZD1222 vaccination. CDR3 sequence: CASSLTWNSPLHF. The CDR3 DNA follows: TGTGCCAGCAGCTTAACTTGGAATTCACCCCTCCACTTT.